These T cell receptor beta chains were read from a single sample in a study of Ad26.COV2.S vaccination and SARS-CoV-2 variants. Clones were read by immunoSEQ multiplex PCR, and TCRdb kept only the in-frame ones, dropping some. The sample holds 350,000 to 450,000 clones, roughly four fifths seen once. The sequencing used peripheral blood, collected in a trial of Ad26.COV2.S vaccine versus placebo. Receptors originate from a person aged 18-60 years who received the Ad26.COV2.S COVID-19 vaccine or a placebo. Each CDR3 is given with its conserved first and last residue. D genes are given only for firm matches. Clone sizes are given selectively: once, few, many, or a class where the clone is expanded.

d_call: -; cdr3_length: 15; clone_size: -; j_call: TRBJ2-1; v_call: TRBV5-1; cdr3_aa: CASSPSRTSYNEQFF; cdr3_nt: TGCGCCAGCAGCCCCTCGCGGACGAGCTACAATGAGCAGTTCTTC
d_call: TRBD1; cdr3_length: 14; clone_size: -; j_call: TRBJ1-4; v_call: TRBV6-5; cdr3_aa: CASRKQGAGEKLFF; cdr3_nt: TGTGCCAGCAGAAAACAGGGGGCTGGTGAAAAACTGTTTTTT
d_call: TRBD2; cdr3_length: 17; clone_size: -; j_call: TRBJ2-1; v_call: TRBV11-2; cdr3_aa: CASSFGRLAGVANEQFF; cdr3_nt: TGTGCCAGCAGCTTCGGACGACTAGCGGGAGTGGCGAATGAGCAGTTCTTC
d_call: -; cdr3_length: 14; clone_size: -; j_call: TRBJ2-5; v_call: TRBV5-1; cdr3_aa: CASSSGQLSETQYF; cdr3_nt: TGCGCCAGCAGCTCAGGACAGTTATCAGAGACCCAGTACTTC
d_call: -; cdr3_length: 13; clone_size: few; j_call: TRBJ2-7; v_call: TRBV10-1; cdr3_aa: CASSLGGADEQYF; cdr3_nt: TGCGCCAGCAGTCTCGGGGGAGCGGACGAGCAGTACTTC
d_call: -; cdr3_length: 14; clone_size: few; j_call: TRBJ1-1; v_call: TRBV24-1; cdr3_aa: CATSDARGNTEAFF; cdr3_nt: TGTGCCACCAGTGACGCCAGGGGGAACACTGAAGCTTTCTTT
d_call: TRBD1; cdr3_length: 15; clone_size: -; j_call: TRBJ1-5; v_call: TRBV7-2; cdr3_aa: CASSRSGQGDQPQHF; cdr3_nt: TGTGCCAGCAGCCGGTCCGGACAGGGCGATCAGCCCCAGCATTTT
d_call: -; cdr3_length: 17; clone_size: -; j_call: TRBJ2-3; v_call: TRBV2; cdr3_aa: CASSGALGRWSTDTQYF; cdr3_nt: TGTGCCAGCAGTGGAGCCTTGGGTAGATGGTCCACAGATACGCAGTATTTT
d_call: TRBD2; cdr3_length: 14; clone_size: -; j_call: TRBJ2-7; v_call: TRBV7-9; cdr3_aa: CASSLGGGEYEQYF; cdr3_nt: TGTGCCAGCAGCCTCGGCGGGGGGGAATACGAGCAGTACTTC
d_call: -; cdr3_length: 14; clone_size: -; j_call: TRBJ1-5; v_call: TRBV6-5; cdr3_aa: CASKLTGANQPQHF; cdr3_nt: TGTGCCAGCAAGTTGACAGGCGCAAATCAGCCCCAGCATTTT
d_call: TRBD2; cdr3_length: 19; clone_size: -; j_call: TRBJ2-3; v_call: TRBV7-9; cdr3_aa: CASSLALSGRDSMADTQYF; cdr3_nt: TGTGCCAGCAGCTTAGCCCTTAGCGGGAGAGATTCCATGGCAGATACGCAGTATTTT
d_call: -; cdr3_length: 15; clone_size: -; j_call: TRBJ1-2; v_call: TRBV5-4; cdr3_aa: CASSASVSENYGYTF; cdr3_nt: TGTGCCAGCAGCGCATCGGTCAGCGAAAACTATGGCTACACCTTC
d_call: -; cdr3_length: 13; clone_size: -; j_call: TRBJ1-1; v_call: TRBV10-3; cdr3_aa: CAISPSANTEAFF; cdr3_nt: TGTGCCATCTCCCCCTCAGCGAACACTGAAGCTTTCTTT
d_call: -; cdr3_length: 13; clone_size: -; j_call: TRBJ2-7; v_call: TRBV5-1; cdr3_aa: CASSLLGDYEQYF; cdr3_nt: TGCGCCAGCAGCTTGCTTGGGGACTACGAGCAGTACTTC
d_call: -; cdr3_length: 13; clone_size: -; j_call: TRBJ1-1; v_call: TRBV6-5; cdr3_aa: CASSYFTGSEAFF; cdr3_nt: TGTGCCAGCAGTTACTTCACAGGCTCGGAAGCTTTCTTT
d_call: -; cdr3_length: 15; clone_size: few; j_call: TRBJ2-7; v_call: TRBV9; cdr3_aa: CASSPTGTETYEQYF; cdr3_nt: TGTGCCAGCAGCCCCACCGGGACTGAGACCTACGAGCAGTACTTC
d_call: TRBD2; cdr3_length: 20; clone_size: -; j_call: TRBJ2-3; v_call: TRBV27; cdr3_aa: CASSTVAGGLGTAVTDTQYF; cdr3_nt: TGTGCCAGCAGCACCGTAGCGGGGGGGCTCGGAACGGCCGTCACAGATACGCAGTATTTT
d_call: -; cdr3_length: 11; clone_size: -; j_call: TRBJ2-7; v_call: TRBV30; cdr3_aa: CAWSVSSEQYF; cdr3_nt: TGTGCCTGGAGTGTAAGCTCCGAGCAGTACTTC
d_call: -; cdr3_length: 12; clone_size: -; j_call: TRBJ2-7; v_call: TRBV25-1; cdr3_aa: CASSESSYEQYF; cdr3_nt: TGTGCCAGCAGTGAATCTAGCTACGAGCAGTACTTC
d_call: -; cdr3_length: 15; clone_size: -; j_call: TRBJ2-2; v_call: TRBV4-1; cdr3_aa: CASSQAWGETGELFF; cdr3_nt: TGCGCCAGCAGCCAAGCTTGGGGCGAAACCGGGGAGCTGTTTTTT
d_call: TRBD2; cdr3_length: 16; clone_size: -; j_call: TRBJ2-5; v_call: TRBV7-8; cdr3_aa: CASSHERGLPRETQYF; cdr3_nt: TGTGCCAGCAGCCACGAAAGGGGACTACCCCGGGAGACCCAGTACTTC
d_call: -; cdr3_length: 14; clone_size: -; j_call: TRBJ2-2; v_call: TRBV19; cdr3_aa: CARSRAGRAGELFF; cdr3_nt: TGTGCCCGTAGTCGGGCGGGAAGGGCCGGGGAGCTGTTTTTT
d_call: TRBD1; cdr3_length: 14; clone_size: -; j_call: TRBJ2-7; v_call: TRBV2; cdr3_aa: CASSERTGPYEQYF; cdr3_nt: TGTGCCAGCAGTGAGAGGACAGGTCCCTACGAGCAGTACTTC
d_call: TRBD2; cdr3_length: 16; clone_size: -; j_call: TRBJ2-1; v_call: TRBV6-4; cdr3_aa: CASSPPRAAGEGEQFF; cdr3_nt: TGTGCCAGCAGTCCCCCCAGGGCAGCGGGAGAGGGTGAGCAGTTCTTC
d_call: -; cdr3_length: 15; clone_size: -; j_call: TRBJ2-5; v_call: TRBV9; cdr3_aa: CASSVEHGREETQYF; cdr3_nt: TGTGCCAGCAGCGTTGAACACGGACGGGAAGAGACCCAGTACTTC
d_call: TRBD1; cdr3_length: 14; clone_size: -; j_call: TRBJ1-4; v_call: TRBV5-1; cdr3_aa: CASAVGQGGEKLFF; cdr3_nt: TGCGCCAGCGCCGTCGGACAGGGTGGTGAAAAACTGTTTTTT
d_call: TRBD1; cdr3_length: 13; clone_size: -; j_call: TRBJ1-2; v_call: TRBV5-1; cdr3_aa: CASGPTGDYGYTF; cdr3_nt: TGCGCCAGCGGCCCGACAGGGGACTATGGCTACACCTTC
d_call: -; cdr3_length: 14; clone_size: -; j_call: TRBJ2-3; v_call: TRBV7-3; cdr3_aa: CASSSIQGTDTQYF; cdr3_nt: TGTGCCAGCAGCTCGATCCAGGGGACAGATACGCAGTATTTT
d_call: -; cdr3_length: 14; clone_size: -; j_call: TRBJ1-5; v_call: TRBV6-2/TRBV6-3; cdr3_aa: CASSIDSSNQPQHF; cdr3_nt: TGTGCCAGCAGCATAGACAGTAGCAATCAGCCCCAGCATTTT
d_call: -; cdr3_length: 16; clone_size: few; j_call: TRBJ2-5; v_call: TRBV7-2; cdr3_aa: CASSPSGWGNQETQYF; cdr3_nt: TGTGCCAGCAGTCCCTCCGGTTGGGGTAACCAAGAGACCCAGTACTTC
d_call: -; cdr3_length: 13; clone_size: -; j_call: TRBJ1-4; v_call: TRBV10-2; cdr3_aa: CASSETRREKLFF; cdr3_nt: TGCGCCAGCAGTGAAACCCGGAGAGAAAAACTGTTTTTT
d_call: TRBD1; cdr3_length: 13; clone_size: -; j_call: TRBJ1-1; v_call: TRBV18; cdr3_aa: CASSGTGGTEAFF; cdr3_nt: TGTGCCAGCTCCGGGACAGGGGGCACTGAAGCTTTCTTT
d_call: -; cdr3_length: 17; clone_size: -; j_call: TRBJ1-5; v_call: TRBV6-6; cdr3_aa: CASSRREPVNSNQPQHF; cdr3_nt: TGTGCCAGCAGCCGACGGGAGCCGGTAAATAGCAATCAGCCCCAGCATTTT
d_call: TRBD2; cdr3_length: 14; clone_size: -; j_call: TRBJ2-3; v_call: TRBV19; cdr3_aa: CASSRGLVADTQYF; cdr3_nt: TGTGCCAGTAGTAGGGGACTAGTAGCAGATACGCAGTATTTT
d_call: -; cdr3_length: 17; clone_size: -; j_call: TRBJ1-6; v_call: TRBV7-2; cdr3_aa: CASSSLMTRALDSPLHF; cdr3_nt: TGTGCCAGCAGCTCCCTCATGACTAGGGCGTTGGATTCACCCCTCCACTTT
d_call: -; cdr3_length: 14; clone_size: -; j_call: TRBJ1-2; v_call: TRBV5-6; cdr3_aa: CASSNRQAYYGYTF; cdr3_nt: TGTGCCAGCAGTAATCGACAGGCTTACTATGGCTACACCTTC
d_call: -; cdr3_length: 15; clone_size: -; j_call: TRBJ2-2; v_call: TRBV7-6; cdr3_aa: CASSTGQGPGGELFF; cdr3_nt: TGTGCCAGCAGCACCGGGCAGGGCCCAGGCGGGGAGCTGTTTTTT
d_call: -; cdr3_length: 15; clone_size: -; j_call: TRBJ2-2; v_call: TRBV7-2; cdr3_aa: CASSLRLAGTGELFF; cdr3_nt: TGTGCCAGCAGCTTAAGGCTAGCTGGCACCGGGGAGCTGTTTTTT
d_call: TRBD1; cdr3_length: 17; clone_size: -; j_call: TRBJ1-2; v_call: TRBV11-2; cdr3_aa: CASSRYRGPPFHYGYTF; cdr3_nt: TGTGCCAGCAGCCGATACAGGGGACCCCCTTTCCACTATGGCTACACCTTC
d_call: TRBD2; cdr3_length: 20; clone_size: few; j_call: TRBJ2-3; v_call: TRBV10-1; cdr3_aa: CASSDGGTGLAGGPGDTQYF; cdr3_nt: TGCGCCAGCAGTGATGGGGGAACGGGACTAGCGGGAGGGCCTGGAGATACGCAGTATTTT
d_call: -; cdr3_length: 18; clone_size: -; j_call: TRBJ1-1; v_call: TRBV19; cdr3_aa: CASSIDGPKRRGNTEAFF; cdr3_nt: TGTGCCAGTAGTATAGACGGCCCAAAGAGGAGGGGGAACACTGAAGCTTTCTTT
d_call: -; cdr3_length: 14; clone_size: -; j_call: TRBJ1-2; v_call: TRBV6-4; cdr3_aa: CASSLGPDTYGYTF; cdr3_nt: TGTGCCAGCAGTCTGGGCCCGGACACCTATGGCTACACCTTC
d_call: -; cdr3_length: 11; clone_size: -; j_call: TRBJ1-2; v_call: TRBV30; cdr3_aa: CAGLKHYGYTF; cdr3_nt: TGTGCCGGCTTAAAGCACTATGGCTACACCTTC
d_call: -; cdr3_length: 11; clone_size: -; j_call: TRBJ2-7; v_call: TRBV20-1; cdr3_aa: CSGATSYEQYF; cdr3_nt: TGCAGTGGAGCCACCTCCTACGAGCAGTACTTC
d_call: -; cdr3_length: 15; clone_size: -; j_call: TRBJ2-7; v_call: TRBV4-3; cdr3_aa: CASSQRTARLAEQYF; cdr3_nt: TGCGCCAGCAGCCAGCGCACTGCCCGGTTAGCCGAGCAGTACTTC
d_call: -; cdr3_length: 14; clone_size: -; j_call: TRBJ2-7; v_call: TRBV4-2; cdr3_aa: CASSQDRADWEQYF; cdr3_nt: TGTGCCAGCAGCCAAGACAGGGCCGACTGGGAGCAGTACTTC
d_call: TRBD1; cdr3_length: 15; clone_size: -; j_call: TRBJ1-2; v_call: TRBV9; cdr3_aa: CASSVGRGRRYGYTF; cdr3_nt: TGTGCCAGCAGCGTAGGAAGGGGGCGCCGCTATGGCTACACCTTC
d_call: -; cdr3_length: 15; clone_size: -; j_call: TRBJ2-5; v_call: TRBV24-1; cdr3_aa: CATSDHLSNQETQYF; cdr3_nt: TGTGCCACCAGTGATCATCTTTCGAACCAAGAGACCCAGTACTTC
d_call: -; cdr3_length: 16; clone_size: -; j_call: TRBJ2-7; v_call: TRBV9; cdr3_aa: CASSAGTPQGSYEQYF; cdr3_nt: TGTGCCAGCAGCGCAGGAACACCACAGGGTTCCTACGAGCAGTACTTC
d_call: -; cdr3_length: 13; clone_size: -; j_call: TRBJ2-5; v_call: TRBV9; cdr3_aa: CASSAGDQETQYF; cdr3_nt: TGTGCCAGCAGCGCGGGGGACCAAGAGACCCAGTACTTC
d_call: -; cdr3_length: 13; clone_size: -; j_call: TRBJ1-4; v_call: TRBV7-2; cdr3_aa: CASSLTSFEKLFF; cdr3_nt: TGTGCCAGCAGCTTGACATCGTTTGAAAAACTGTTTTTT
d_call: TRBD1; cdr3_length: 14; clone_size: -; j_call: TRBJ2-1; v_call: TRBV7-2; cdr3_aa: CASSTWDRPNEQFF; cdr3_nt: TGTGCCAGCAGCACCTGGGACAGGCCCAATGAGCAGTTCTTC
d_call: TRBD1; cdr3_length: 13; clone_size: -; j_call: TRBJ1-2; v_call: TRBV10-3; cdr3_aa: CAISGQGYYGYTF; cdr3_nt: TGTGCCATCAGTGGACAGGGGTACTATGGCTACACCTTC